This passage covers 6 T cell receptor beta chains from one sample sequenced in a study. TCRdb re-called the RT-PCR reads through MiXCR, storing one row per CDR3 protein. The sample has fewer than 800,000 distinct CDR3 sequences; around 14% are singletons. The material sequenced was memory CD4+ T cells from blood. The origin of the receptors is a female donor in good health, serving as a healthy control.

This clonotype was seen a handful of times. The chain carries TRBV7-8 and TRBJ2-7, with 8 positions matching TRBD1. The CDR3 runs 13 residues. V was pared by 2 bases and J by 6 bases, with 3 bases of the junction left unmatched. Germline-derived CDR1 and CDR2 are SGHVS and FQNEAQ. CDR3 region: CASSLQQGVEQYF. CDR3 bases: TGTGCCAGCAGCTTACAACAGGGGGTCGAGCAGTACTTC.

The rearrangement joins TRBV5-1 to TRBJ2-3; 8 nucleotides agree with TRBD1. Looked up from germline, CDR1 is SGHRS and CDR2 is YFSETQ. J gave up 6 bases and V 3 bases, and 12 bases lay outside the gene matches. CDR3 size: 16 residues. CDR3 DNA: TGCGCCAGCAGCTATGCGACAGGGGCTGAGGGCGATACGCAGTATTTT. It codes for CASSYATGAEGDTQYF.

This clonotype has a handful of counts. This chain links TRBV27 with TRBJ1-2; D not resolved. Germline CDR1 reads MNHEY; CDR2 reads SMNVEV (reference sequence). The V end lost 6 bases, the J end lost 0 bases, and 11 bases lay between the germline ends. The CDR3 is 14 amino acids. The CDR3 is CASSRVQTNYGYTF. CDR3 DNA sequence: TGTGCCAGCAGCCGGGTACAAACTAACTATGGCTACACCTTC.

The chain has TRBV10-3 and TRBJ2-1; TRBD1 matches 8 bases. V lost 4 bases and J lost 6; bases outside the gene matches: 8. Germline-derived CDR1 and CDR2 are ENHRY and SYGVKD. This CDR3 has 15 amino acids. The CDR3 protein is CAISAGQGVGNEQFF. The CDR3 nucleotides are TGTGCCATCAGTGCCGGACAGGGAGTGGGCAATGAGCAGTTCTTC.

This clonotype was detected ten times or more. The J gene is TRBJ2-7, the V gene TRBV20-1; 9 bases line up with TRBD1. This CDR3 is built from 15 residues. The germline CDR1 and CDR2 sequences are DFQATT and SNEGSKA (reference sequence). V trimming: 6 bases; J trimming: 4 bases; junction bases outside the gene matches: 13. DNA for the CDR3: TGCAGTGCAACTGGACAGGGGCGTGGTGGGTACGAGCAGTACTTC. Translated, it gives CSATGQGRGGYEQYF.

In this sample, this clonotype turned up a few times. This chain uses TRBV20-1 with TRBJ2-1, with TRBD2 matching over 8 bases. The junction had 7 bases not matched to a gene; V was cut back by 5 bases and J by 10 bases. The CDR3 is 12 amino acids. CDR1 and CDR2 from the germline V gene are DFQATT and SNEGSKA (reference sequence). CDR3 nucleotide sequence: TGCAGTGCTCTCTCCCGGACTAGCGAGCAGTTCTTC. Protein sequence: CSALSRTSEQFF.